A selection of T cell receptor beta chains follows, all from one sample in a study of OX40 agonist ivuxolimab in advanced cancers. The repertoire was sequenced with immunoSEQ multiplex PCR; TCRdb's copy has only in-frame clones and lacks some. The table has about 48,000 clones, around 84% seen once. The input for sequencing was CD4+ or CD8+ T cells sorted from blood, taken in a trial of the OX40 agonist ivuxolimab. Every receptor here comes from an adult with an advanced solid tumor such as melanoma, head and neck, liver or kidney cancer. Each CDR3 is given with its conserved first and last residue. The D gene is left open where the match is weak. Size tells how often a clone was seen (once, few, many) or the class of an expanded clone, and some rows leave it out.

abundance,v_gene,j_gene,d_gene,CDR3aa,CDR3nt
NA,TRBV4-1,TRBJ2-2,NA,CASSQDQGLHTGELFF,TGCGCCAGCAGCCAAGATCAGGGGCTGCACACCGGGGAGCTGTTTTTT
NA,TRBV19,TRBJ2-7,TRBD1,CASARGTGYSYEQYF,TGTGCCAGTGCACGCGGGACAGGCTATAGCTACGAGCAGTACTTC
NA,TRBV6-1,TRBJ2-7,NA,CASWSSDSYEQYF,TGTGCCAGCTGGTCTAGCGATTCCTACGAGCAGTACTTC
NA,TRBV11-2,TRBJ2-3,NA,CASSLPIRGETDTQYF,TGTGCCAGCAGCTTACCGATCCGTGGGGAGACAGATACGCAGTATTTT
NA,TRBV18,TRBJ2-5,NA,CASSPPLAAPGSRTQYF,TGTGCCAGCTCACCACCGTTGGCCGCCCCGGGAAGTCGGACCCAGTACTTC
once,TRBV4-2,TRBJ2-2,TRBD1,CASSLGDRNTGELFF,TGTGCCAGCAGCTTGGGGGACAGGAACACCGGGGAGCTGTTTTTT
NA,TRBV5-4,TRBJ2-1,NA,CASSLLAVYNEQFF,TGTGCCAGCAGCTTGCTCGCAGTATACAATGAGCAGTTCTTC
NA,TRBV6-1,TRBJ2-7,TRBD2,CASSAAGSSYEQYF,TGTGCCAGCAGTGCAGCGGGGAGCTCCTACGAGCAGTACTTC
NA,TRBV7-2,TRBJ1-1,TRBD1,CASSQQGAGNTEAFF,TGTGCCAGCAGCCAACAGGGGGCTGGGAACACTGAAGCTTTCTTT
NA,TRBV29-1,TRBJ2-5,TRBD1,CSVERSGGWGETQYF,TGCAGCGTTGAACGTTCAGGGGGATGGGGAGAGACCCAGTACTTC
NA,TRBV5-8,TRBJ1-5,NA,CASRFQGRHNQPQHF,TGTGCCAGCAGGTTTCAGGGGCGCCACAATCAGCCCCAGCATTTT
NA,TRBV10-1,TRBJ1-1,TRBD1,CASSVTRDRAYEAFF,TGCGCCAGCAGCGTTACCCGGGACAGGGCTTATGAAGCTTTCTTT
NA,TRBV2,TRBJ2-5,NA,CASFGVEGLGETQYF,TGTGCCAGCTTCGGGGTCGAGGGGTTGGGAGAGACCCAGTACTTC
NA,TRBV7-9,TRBJ1-1,NA,CASSLDGGTEAFF,TGTGCCAGCAGCTTAGATGGGGGCACTGAAGCTTTCTTT
NA,TRBV5-8,TRBJ1-2,NA,CASSKDFSYGYTF,TGTGCCAGCAGCAAGGACTTTTCCTATGGCTACACCTTC
NA,TRBV4-1,TRBJ2-3,TRBD2,CASSRLLTRARAGVTDTQYF,TGCGCCAGCAGCCGACTATTAACAAGGGCCAGGGCGGGAGTGACAGATACGCAGTATTTT
NA,TRBV4-1,TRBJ2-3,TRBD2,CASSQEGLGTDTQYF,TGCGCCAGCAGCCAAGAGGGACTAGGGACAGATACGCAGTATTTT
NA,TRBV10-3,TRBJ2-2,NA,CAISEQENTGELFF,TGTGCCATCAGTGAGCAGGAAAACACCGGGGAGCTGTTTTTT
NA,TRBV15,TRBJ1-1,NA,CATIPRSPLTEAFF,TGTGCCACCATCCCCAGGTCCCCGCTCACTGAAGCTTTCTTT
NA,TRBV19,TRBJ1-2,NA,CASKMGHADENYGYTF,TGTGCCAGTAAGATGGGGCATGCCGATGAAAACTATGGCTACACCTTC
NA,TRBV9,TRBJ2-5,TRBD1,CASSGPGGIETQYF,TGTGCCAGCAGCGGTCCAGGGGGCATAGAGACCCAGTACTTC
NA,TRBV5-1,TRBJ2-5,NA,CASSLGPTQETQYF,TGCGCCAGCAGCTTGGGACCCACCCAAGAGACCCAGTACTTC
NA,TRBV7-9,TRBJ2-5,TRBD2,CASSGLGGAQYF,TGTGCCAGCAGCGGGCTGGGGGGGGCCCAGTACTTC
NA,TRBV27,TRBJ2-3,TRBD2,CASSSRTSGRGDTQYF,TGTGCCAGCAGTTCAAGGACTAGCGGGAGAGGAGATACGCAGTATTTT
NA,TRBV6-5,TRBJ1-1,NA,CASSQVRNTEAFF,TGTGCCAGCAGTCAGGTCAGGAACACTGAAGCTTTCTTT
NA,TRBV6-6,TRBJ1-1,TRBD1,CASKYDLRGQAFF,TGTGCCAGCAAGTACGACCTCAGGGGGCAGGCTTTCTTT
NA,TRBV5-1,TRBJ1-2,TRBD1,CASSTGQGDGYTF,TGCGCCAGCAGCACGGGACAGGGGGATGGCTACACCTTC